This T cell receptor (beta chain) was sequenced for a study of cytomegalovirus exposure and HLA in healthy donors. It was with 60 Vbeta and 13 Jbeta primers that the PCR ran. TCRdb's copy holds only in-frame clones and misses some; the assay was immunoSEQ multiplex PCR. The sample includes more than 110,000 clones, over 60% seen only once; the top ten take 4.9%. Turning to this clone: Its antigen is not identified.

Findings of the study overall: Several of the most significant clusters appeared linked to common viral pathogens, based on a later analysis. CMV serostatus stood as the only immune exposure information on hand. In most subjects, TCR beta sequences reportedly gave accurate predictions of HLA-A and HLA-B alleles.

Germline CDR1 is GTSNPN and CDR2 is SVGIG (reference sequence). The V gene end was trimmed by 5 bases and the J gene end by 2 bases; junction bases not matched to a gene: 8. The CDR3 consists of 15 residues. The sequence was collected from a woman aged 50 to 65 in good health and CMV-seronegative. Sequenced: PBMCs. This chain connects TRBV30 to TRBJ2-3, with 9 bases that match TRBD2. In nucleotides, the CDR3 is TGTGCCTGGGCGAGGGGCGGGGGGGACACAGATACGCAGTATTTT. Residues: CAWARGGGDTDTQYF.